This T cell receptor (beta chain) is drawn from a study of Ad26.COV2.S vaccination and SARS-CoV-2 variants. Trimming cost V 7 bases and J 1 base; bases outside gene matches: 8. This CDR3 comprises 15 residues. CDR1 is ENHRY, CDR2 SYGVKD, per germline. Profiling relied on immunoSEQ multiplex PCR, and the TCRdb table lists in-frame clones only, not all of them. This sample carries 180,000 or so clones, 87% of them seen once, and the ten largest clones take over 4.5%. Concerning this clone itself: What it binds is unknown.

Study-wide findings and caveats: Spike-specific TCR breadth ran higher among vaccine recipients than placebo recipients. Vaccine and placebo recipients had similar non-spike TCR breadth. Spike-specific responses of CD8+ and CD4+ T cells were reported to display substantial breadth after vaccination. In TCR breadth and depth analyses, total T cell responses may have been underestimated.

Source: peripheral blood, taken after recovery from COVID-19. This sequence originates from a human donor who had recovered from COVID-19. The V and J genes are TRBV10-3 and TRBJ2-3; 7 nucleotides line up with TRBD2. CDR3 in amino acids: CAINNPSGGTDTQYF. Here the CDR3 DNA reads TGTGCCATCAACAATCCTAGCGGCGGCACAGATACGCAGTATTTT.